Listed below are T cell receptor beta chains from one sample, sequenced in a study of blood T cells in healthy people across ages. One entry per CDR3 protein results from TCRdb running MiXCR on the 5' RACE reads. This table has 850,000 to 1,000,000 distinct CDR3 sequences, 45% to 50% appearing once. Sequenced material: blood. The receptors here all came from a man between 25 and 39 years old in good health. The CDR3 runs from the conserved cysteine through the conserved F or W.

TRBV11-3 | CASSTALTYEQYF
TRBV7-3 | CASSMTANYGYTF
TRBV5-5 | CASRVRAADEKLFF
TRBV7-8 | CASSSTGLKRETQYF
TRBV15 | CATRPMTGNTDTQYF
TRBV4-3 | CASSQENRGINSPLHF
TRBV3-1 | CASSGRVYATNEKLFF
TRBV3-1 | CASSQGGGARYGYTF
TRBV28 | CASSSGQPYGYTF
TRBV25-1 | CASSGRTGSDQPQHF
TRBV30 | CAWSPGTSIYDEQFF
TRBV9 | CASSVAGLAYNEQFF
TRBV27 | CASSDRENTEAFF
TRBV29-1 | CSVGTSGGVETQYF
TRBV4-2 | CASSQEGDSEITDEQYF
TRBV4-2 | CAGSQEVEVYTEAFF
TRBV5-1 | CASSLDYRGDYGYTF
TRBV7-3 | CASSLIPGSGNTIYF
TRBV11-2 | CASSLVASGGDNEQFF
TRBV29-1 | CSVEGKREDEQYF
TRBV5-1 | CASILGDTYTDTQYF
TRBV30 | CAWSRARGLYNEQFF
TRBV4-2 | CASSLHIRRGRSQPQHF
TRBV28 | CASRSTGSGANVLTF
TRBV6-1 | CASSPRRGQVNNSPLHF
TRBV6-2/TRBV6-3 | CASRETYDRGTDTQYF
TRBV7-9 | CATGTGSADTQYF
TRBV21-1 | CASSAARQERGYTF
TRBV7-2 | CASSLAGSGVSNQPQHF
TRBV6-4 | CASSDLTGDTGELFF
TRBV4-3 | CASSQVRTSGGPKETQYF
TRBV14 | CASSQGSSGSTDTQYF
TRBV10-2 | CASRTSGGDYEQYF
TRBV29-1 | CSVGLGARGYTF
TRBV6-1 | CASSEHHPGFLAKNIQYF
TRBV7-9 | CASSLVRQGNNEQFF
TRBV28 | CASSWGATEAFF
TRBV5-1 | CASGDSFHEQYF
TRBV7-2 | CASSLDGSNYGYTF
TRBV7-4 | CASSFLGLAGETGELFF